Below, 22 T cell receptor beta chains from the same sample are listed, as sequenced in a study of blood T cell repertoires in COVID-19 (dated by TCRdb to 2018 to 2020). The receptor library was made with the immunoSEQ multiplex PCR assay. In its TCRdb copy, this immuneACCESS table keeps in-frame sequences only and misses some clones. Where compared with another copy, unresolved V genes explain less than half of these, and the others have no known cause. This sample gives 250,000 to 300,000 clones in total; roughly 87% of them show up just once. The top ten hold about 0.74% of the sample. Source material: peripheral blood. The receptors originated from a woman aged 25-40 years with acute or convalescent COVID-19.

Comment on this clone: At one boundary the junction diverges from the germline segment, which might be a read error. This sequence joins TRBV7-7 and TRBJ2-5; D possibly corresponds to TRBD2 (6 bases). The CDR3 spans 15 residues. CDR1 and CDR2 from the germline V gene are SSHAT and FNYEAQ (reference sequence). The CDR3 DNA is TGTGCTAGCAGCTTAGTACAGGACGGGAGCCAGACCCAGTACTTC. The encoded protein is CASSLVQDGSQTQYF.

The chain employs TRBV2 and TRBJ2-1; 10 bases fit TRBD2. Germline CDR1 and CDR2: SNHLY and FYNNEI. Trimming cost V 7 bases and J 7 bases; bases outside gene matches: 10. The CDR3 has 15 amino acids. The CDR3 DNA reads as TGTGCCAGCACTGTAGCGGGAGGCCGGGAGAATGAGCAGTTCTTC. This gives the protein CASTVAGGRENEQFF.

This sequence joins TRBV6-6 and TRBJ1-5, with TRBD1 as a possible D gene (6 bases). This CDR3 is 15 amino acids long. Trimming removed 0 bases from V and 5 bases from J, with 11 bases in between. Germline V gene data show CDR1 as MNHNY and CDR2 as SVGAGI (reference sequence). CDR3 protein: CASSYSGAGDQPQHF. CDR3 bases: TGTGCCAGCAGTTACTCAGGGGCAGGGGATCAGCCCCAGCATTTT.

This chain connects TRBV3-1 (or the pseudogene TRBV3-2) to TRBJ2-5, with D hard to call. CDR3 size: 12 residues. Germline CDR1 and CDR2: LGHDT and YNNKEL (reference sequence). The ends were cut back, 1 base at V and 5 bases at J, with 5 bases in the middle. This chain's CDR3 is CASSQASETQYF. In nucleotides, the CDR3 is TGTGCCAGCAGCCAAGCCTCGGAGACCCAGTACTTC.

The chain has TRBV5-4 and TRBJ1-1, with TRBD1 matching 7 bases. Per the germline V gene, CDR1 is SGHNT and CDR2 is YYREEE (reference sequence). V lost 0 bases and J lost 6; bases outside the gene matches: 8. There are 15 residues in the CDR3. Here the CDR3 DNA reads TGTGCCAGCAGCTTGGGGGACAGCAGGTCGGCTGAAGCTTTCTTT. The encoded protein is CASSLGDSRSAEAFF.

The rearrangement joins TRBV30 to TRBJ1-2; tentative D call: TRBD1 (6 bases). Deletions cut 3 bases from V and 6 bases from J, with 11 bases between. The CDR3 totals 12 residues. In germline, CDR1 is GTSNPN, CDR2 SVGIG (reference sequence). CDR3 in amino acids: CAWSLQGDGYTF. CDR3 DNA: TGTGCCTGGAGCCTACAGGGAGATGGCTACACCTTC.

V usage is TRBV2 and J usage is TRBJ1-6; the D is unclear. From germline, CDR1 is SNHLY and CDR2 FYNNEI. The germline V and J ends were trimmed by 4 bases and 0 bases, with 7 bases remaining between them. The CDR3 contains 15 residues. The CDR3 here is CASSGPSSYNSPLHF. The CDR3 DNA reads as TGTGCCAGCAGTGGTCCGAGCTCCTATAATTCACCCCTCCACTTT.

The chain carries TRBV6-5 and TRBJ1-1, with D possibly matching TRBD1 (5 bases). The CDR3 is made up of 14 amino acids. Germline assignment: CDR1 MNHEY and CDR2 SVGAGI. V lost 0 bases, J lost 3 bases, and 8 bases lay in between. The CDR3 nucleotides are TGTGCCAGCAGTTACTCGGGGGGATACACTGAAGCTTTCTTT. It yields the protein CASSYSGGYTEAFF.

CDR3 region: CASRTGAYEQYF. CDR3 DNA: TGTGCCAGCAGGACAGGGGCCTACGAGCAGTACTTC. The rearrangement joins TRBV12-3 or TRBV12-4 to TRBJ2-7; 8 nucleotides line up with TRBD1. CDR3 length: 12 amino acids. Losses at the gene ends were 6 bases for V and 2 bases for J; bases not matched to a gene: 0.

This chain joins TRBV7-8 and TRBJ2-1; D is ambiguous. Germline loops: CDR1 SGHVS, CDR2 FQNEAQ. Trimming cost V 2 bases and J 7 bases, with 6 bases left between them. The length of the CDR3 is 12 residues. CDR3 nucleotides: TGTGCCAGCAGCTTATCTGCGAATGAGCAGTTCTTC. As protein: CASSLSANEQFF.

The chain joins TRBV27 to TRBJ1-2, with 9 bases aligning to TRBD1. CDR3 length: 15 amino acids. The germline V gene encodes CDR1 MNHEY and CDR2 SMNVEV (reference sequence). V lost 4 bases and J lost 4; bases outside the gene matches: 7. CDR3 bases: TGTGCCAGCAGTTCGACAGGGGGGCGAGTCTATGGCTACACCTTC. Translating it yields CASSSTGGRVYGYTF.

This rearrangement joins TRBV30 to TRBJ1-2, with D possibly TRBD1 on 5 matching bases. Germline assignment: CDR1 GTSNPN and CDR2 SVGIG (reference sequence). The CDR3 has 12 residues. V gave up 5 bases and J gave up 4 bases, with 11 bases separating them. CDR3 amino acids: CAWDRFGYGYTF. DNA for the CDR3: TGTGCCTGGGACAGATTTGGCTATGGCTACACCTTC. Based on the CDR3 plus reference TRBV30 and TRBJ1-2, the full variable domain is SQTIHQWPATLVQPVGSPLSLECTVEGTSNPNLYWYRQAAGRGLQLLFYSVGIGQISSEVPQNLSASRPQDRQFILSSKKLLLSDSGFYLCAWDRFGYGYTFGSGTRLTVV.

This sequence joins TRBV30 and TRBJ2-7, with 9 bases that match TRBD1. Germline-derived CDR1 and CDR2 are GTSNPN and SVGIG (reference sequence). Losses at the gene ends were 5 bases for V and 5 bases for J; bases not matched to a gene: 10. The CDR3 contains 14 residues. CDR3 residues: CAWAKAGTGNEQYF. The CDR3 DNA follows: TGTGCCTGGGCCAAAGCAGGGACAGGGAACGAGCAGTACTTC.

The CDR3 region is CASSLEGAGEKLFF. CDR3 DNA: TGTGCCAGCAGTTTAGAAGGGGCAGGGGAAAAACTGTTTTTT. V and J are TRBV27 and TRBJ1-4; D is possibly TRBD1 (5 bases). CDR1 is MNHEY, CDR2 SMNVEV, per germline (reference sequence). Trimming pared 2 bases from V and 8 bases from J, leaving 12 bases between. This CDR3 has 14 amino acids.

V usage is TRBV9 and J usage is TRBJ2-1; 8 bases match TRBD2. Germline CDR1 reads SGDLS; CDR2 reads YYNGEE. The trim removed 4 bases at V and 8 bases at J, leaving 14 bases unmatched. The CDR3 is 16 residues long. The chain's CDR3 is CASSSDGGRPGDEQFF. CDR3 in DNA: TGTGCCAGCAGCTCTGATGGCGGGAGGCCTGGGGATGAGCAGTTCTTC.

This chain links TRBV15 with TRBJ2-3; TRBD2 aligns across 8 bases. Trimming took 1 base from V and 6 from J; bases not matched to a gene: 6. The V gene's germline CDR1 is LNHNV and CDR2 YYDKDF (reference sequence). This CDR3 is built from 15 residues. The CDR3 loop reads CATSRGGGRWDTQYF. CDR3 in DNA: TGTGCCACCAGCAGAGGCGGCGGGAGGTGGGATACGCAGTATTTT. Using reference TRBV15 and TRBJ2-3 for the parts outside the CDR3, the full variable domain is DAMVIQNPRYQVTQFGKPVTLSCSQTLNHNVMYWYQQKSSQAPKLLFHYYDKDFNNEADTPDNFQSRRPNTSFCFLDIRSPGLGDTAMYLCATSRGGGRWDTQYFGPGTRLTVL.

CDR3 region: CATSDLGTGDDNEQFF. CDR3 sequence (DNA): TGTGCCACCAGTGATTTGGGGACAGGCGACGACAATGAGCAGTTCTTC. The genes are TRBV24-1 and TRBJ2-1; 8 positions agree with TRBD1. The junction had 5 bases not matched to a gene; V was cut back by 0 bases and J by 5 bases. Per the germline V gene, CDR1 is KGHDR and CDR2 is SFDVKD. The CDR3 runs to 16 residues.

The rearrangement links TRBV7-8 to TRBJ2-7; TRBD2 matches at 9 bases. This CDR3 is 13 amino acids long. Trimming cost V 6 bases and J 4 bases; bases outside gene matches: 4. Germline CDR1 and CDR2: SGHVS and FQNEAQ. The CDR3 sequence is CASRTSGKYEQYF. DNA of the CDR3: TGTGCCAGCAGGACTAGCGGAAAATACGAGCAGTACTTC.

The genes are TRBV19 and TRBJ2-3, with 9 bases fitting TRBD1. V lost 5 bases and J lost 3; bases outside the gene matches: 6. This CDR3 contains 15 residues. Germline lookup yields CDR1 LNHDA and CDR2 SQIVND (reference sequence). For the CDR3, the DNA is TGTGCCAGTAGTGGGCCCGGGACAGGGACAGATACGCAGTATTTT. Translating it yields CASSGPGTGTDTQYF.

The chain employs TRBV12-3 or TRBV12-4 and TRBJ2-7; perhaps TRBD2 as D (5 bases). This CDR3 region has 13 residues. Trimming removed 3 bases at V and 5 bases at J, with 11 bases between. CDR3 sequence (DNA): TGTGCCAGCAGTTTTAACGGGATCGACGAGCAGTACTTC. It is translated as CASSFNGIDEQYF.

The chain couples TRBV7-3 to TRBJ2-1; 9 positions match TRBD2. Trimming at V came to 5 bases and at J to 0 bases, leaving 5 bases not matched to a gene. The CDR3 spans 16 residues. Germline lookup yields CDR1 SGHTA and CDR2 FQGTGA. CDR3 residues: CASSPREGSSYNEQFF. DNA of the CDR3: TGTGCCAGCAGCCCGCGGGAGGGTAGCTCCTACAATGAGCAGTTCTTC.

The chain joins TRBV7-8 to TRBJ1-2, with 7 bases lining up with TRBD1. In germline, CDR1 is SGHVS, CDR2 FQNEAQ. There are 14 residues in the CDR3. With 4 bases clipped from V and 8 bases from J, the junction kept 10 bases outside the gene matches. CDR3: CASSSRQGRGGYTF. CDR3 coding DNA: TGTGCCAGCAGCTCCAGACAGGGCCGTGGGGGCTACACCTTC.